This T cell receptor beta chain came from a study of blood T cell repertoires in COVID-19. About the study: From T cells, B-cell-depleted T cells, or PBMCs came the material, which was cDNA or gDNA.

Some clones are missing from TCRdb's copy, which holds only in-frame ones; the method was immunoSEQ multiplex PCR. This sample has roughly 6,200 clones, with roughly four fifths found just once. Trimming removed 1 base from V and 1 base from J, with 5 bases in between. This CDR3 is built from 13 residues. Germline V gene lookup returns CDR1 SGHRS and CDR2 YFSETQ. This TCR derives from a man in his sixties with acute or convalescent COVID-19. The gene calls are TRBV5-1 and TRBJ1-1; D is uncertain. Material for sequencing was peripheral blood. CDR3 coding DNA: TGCGCCAGCAGCTTGTCCAGGAACACTGAAGCTTTCTTT. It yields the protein CASSLSRNTEAFF.